This T cell receptor beta chain was identified in a study of T cell responses to AZD1222 COVID-19 vaccine. Study conclusions and caveats: Targeting of unmutated variant regions was reportedly seen in nearly half of spike-specific TCRs.

Libraries were prepared by immunoSEQ multiplex PCR; TCRdb keeps only in-frame clonotypes and omits some of them. The table shows about 150,000 clones, with roughly 88% occurring only once. Germline-derived CDR1 and CDR2 are MNHEY and SVGAGI. CDR3 length: 15 amino acids. The germline V and J ends were trimmed by 9 bases and 0 bases, with 17 bases remaining between them. This clone showed up just once. Its matching antigen is unknown. The TCR sequence derives from an adult in good health. The specimen comprised peripheral blood, sampled on day 0 of MenACWY control vaccination. The rearrangement uses TRBV6-5 and TRBJ1-1, with D perhaps matching TRBD1 (5 bases). This CDR3 is CASLWGPIMNTEAFF. The CDR3 DNA sequence: TGTGCCAGTTTGTGGGGACCGATAATGAACACTGAAGCTTTCTTT.